This T cell receptor beta chain was captured in a study of blood T cell repertoires in COVID-19. Study-wide background: Sources were T cells, B-cell-depleted T cells, or PBMCs; the material itself was cDNA or gDNA.

Per the original data handling: From reference gene primer amplification, estimates of nucleated cell counts were derived. TCRdb's table, derived via immunoSEQ multiplex PCR, lists solely in-frame clones and lacks some. That table supplies the V and J calls and clone size; D and trimming were determined from the DNA. Among around 170,000 clones listed, more than 75% were seen once. The V segment lost 4 bases and the J segment 1 base; nucleotides outside the gene matches: 4. The CDR3 contains 15 residues. Germline V gene sequence: CDR1 LNHDA, CDR2 SQIVND (reference sequence). Among Cohort 3 donors, those recovered had two negative PCRs, clearance, or symptom resolution.

The clonotype was recovered from a woman aged 45-60 years who had recovered from COVID-19. The sequencing sample was made of PBMCs or T cells enriched from blood (not recorded which). The V gene is TRBV19, the J gene TRBJ2-7; 10 positions match TRBD1. In DNA form, the CDR3 reads TGTGCCAGTAGTACCCGGACAGGGGGGTCCTACGAGCAGTACTTC. This gives the protein CASSTRTGGSYEQYF.